The text below deals with one T cell receptor (beta chain). Germline loops: CDR1 LNHNV, CDR2 YYDKDF (reference sequence). The CDR3 contains 18 residues. V dropped 3 bases and J dropped 4 bases, with 24 bases sitting between them. Sequenced by immunoSEQ multiplex PCR; TCRdb stores in-frame clones only, minus some. Here the sample spans hundreds of thousands of clones, over 75% being singletons. The data originate from a study of shared T cell receptors in the human thymus. These sequences were also reported in another study, on human thymus T cells.

This receptor was identified in a boy younger than two with a congenital heart defect. The chain recombines TRBV15 with TRBJ2-5; D is possibly TRBD1 (6 bases). The sample consisted of thymocytes. CDR3 coding DNA: TGTGCCACCAGCAGTTTCAACGTCCTTCTGGGGGCGGGAGAGACCCAGTACTTC. The encoded protein is CATSSFNVLLGAGETQYF.